The source of this TCR beta chain is a study of T cell repertoires in aging, cancer and after chemotherapy. About the study: Repeat sampling of healthy donors over several months to years showed clear clonal overlap. The full dataset contained several million TCR reads.

Study-wide findings and caveats: In healthy donors, age-related TCR diversity loss mainly reflected lost richness. Compared with age-matched healthy donors, untreated hematological or solid cancer patients showed higher blood TCR clonality.

This clonotype has a handful of counts. Its specificity is unknown. Amplification of TCR beta used genomic DNA extracted from peripheral blood. Multiplex touch-down PCR with TRB-A/B primers amplified rearranged V-D-J TRB sequences. Via MiXCR, TCRdb re-called the multiplex PCR reads, giving one row per CDR3 protein. The sample lists about 8,200 distinct CDR3 sequences; about a third were seen once. Germline V gene data show CDR1 as SGHNT and CDR2 as YYREEE (reference sequence). The ends were cut back, 0 bases at V and 1 base at J, with 11 bases in the middle. The CDR3 is 15 residues long. This clonotype was sampled from a human donor in good health. This chain connects TRBV5-4 to TRBJ2-7; D is undetermined. Input material: blood. CDR3 amino acids: CASSLVYGVSYEQYF. DNA of the CDR3: TGTGCCAGCAGCTTGGTTTACGGTGTATCCTACGAGCAGTACTTC.